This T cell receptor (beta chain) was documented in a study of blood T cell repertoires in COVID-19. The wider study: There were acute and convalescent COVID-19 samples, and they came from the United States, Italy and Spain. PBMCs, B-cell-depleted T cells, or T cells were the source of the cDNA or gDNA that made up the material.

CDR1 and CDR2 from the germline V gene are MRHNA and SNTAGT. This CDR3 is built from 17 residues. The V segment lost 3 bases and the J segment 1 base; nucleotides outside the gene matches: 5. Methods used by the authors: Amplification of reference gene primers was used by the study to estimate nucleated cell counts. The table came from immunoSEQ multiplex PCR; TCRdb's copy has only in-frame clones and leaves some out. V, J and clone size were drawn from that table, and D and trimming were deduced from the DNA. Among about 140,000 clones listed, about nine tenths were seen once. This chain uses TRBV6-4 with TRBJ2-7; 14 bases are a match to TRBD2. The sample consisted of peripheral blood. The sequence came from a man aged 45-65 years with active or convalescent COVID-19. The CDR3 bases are TGTGCCAGCAGTGAATCGGGGACTAGCGGGAGTTCCTACGAGCAGTACTTC. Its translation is CASSESGTSGSSYEQYF.